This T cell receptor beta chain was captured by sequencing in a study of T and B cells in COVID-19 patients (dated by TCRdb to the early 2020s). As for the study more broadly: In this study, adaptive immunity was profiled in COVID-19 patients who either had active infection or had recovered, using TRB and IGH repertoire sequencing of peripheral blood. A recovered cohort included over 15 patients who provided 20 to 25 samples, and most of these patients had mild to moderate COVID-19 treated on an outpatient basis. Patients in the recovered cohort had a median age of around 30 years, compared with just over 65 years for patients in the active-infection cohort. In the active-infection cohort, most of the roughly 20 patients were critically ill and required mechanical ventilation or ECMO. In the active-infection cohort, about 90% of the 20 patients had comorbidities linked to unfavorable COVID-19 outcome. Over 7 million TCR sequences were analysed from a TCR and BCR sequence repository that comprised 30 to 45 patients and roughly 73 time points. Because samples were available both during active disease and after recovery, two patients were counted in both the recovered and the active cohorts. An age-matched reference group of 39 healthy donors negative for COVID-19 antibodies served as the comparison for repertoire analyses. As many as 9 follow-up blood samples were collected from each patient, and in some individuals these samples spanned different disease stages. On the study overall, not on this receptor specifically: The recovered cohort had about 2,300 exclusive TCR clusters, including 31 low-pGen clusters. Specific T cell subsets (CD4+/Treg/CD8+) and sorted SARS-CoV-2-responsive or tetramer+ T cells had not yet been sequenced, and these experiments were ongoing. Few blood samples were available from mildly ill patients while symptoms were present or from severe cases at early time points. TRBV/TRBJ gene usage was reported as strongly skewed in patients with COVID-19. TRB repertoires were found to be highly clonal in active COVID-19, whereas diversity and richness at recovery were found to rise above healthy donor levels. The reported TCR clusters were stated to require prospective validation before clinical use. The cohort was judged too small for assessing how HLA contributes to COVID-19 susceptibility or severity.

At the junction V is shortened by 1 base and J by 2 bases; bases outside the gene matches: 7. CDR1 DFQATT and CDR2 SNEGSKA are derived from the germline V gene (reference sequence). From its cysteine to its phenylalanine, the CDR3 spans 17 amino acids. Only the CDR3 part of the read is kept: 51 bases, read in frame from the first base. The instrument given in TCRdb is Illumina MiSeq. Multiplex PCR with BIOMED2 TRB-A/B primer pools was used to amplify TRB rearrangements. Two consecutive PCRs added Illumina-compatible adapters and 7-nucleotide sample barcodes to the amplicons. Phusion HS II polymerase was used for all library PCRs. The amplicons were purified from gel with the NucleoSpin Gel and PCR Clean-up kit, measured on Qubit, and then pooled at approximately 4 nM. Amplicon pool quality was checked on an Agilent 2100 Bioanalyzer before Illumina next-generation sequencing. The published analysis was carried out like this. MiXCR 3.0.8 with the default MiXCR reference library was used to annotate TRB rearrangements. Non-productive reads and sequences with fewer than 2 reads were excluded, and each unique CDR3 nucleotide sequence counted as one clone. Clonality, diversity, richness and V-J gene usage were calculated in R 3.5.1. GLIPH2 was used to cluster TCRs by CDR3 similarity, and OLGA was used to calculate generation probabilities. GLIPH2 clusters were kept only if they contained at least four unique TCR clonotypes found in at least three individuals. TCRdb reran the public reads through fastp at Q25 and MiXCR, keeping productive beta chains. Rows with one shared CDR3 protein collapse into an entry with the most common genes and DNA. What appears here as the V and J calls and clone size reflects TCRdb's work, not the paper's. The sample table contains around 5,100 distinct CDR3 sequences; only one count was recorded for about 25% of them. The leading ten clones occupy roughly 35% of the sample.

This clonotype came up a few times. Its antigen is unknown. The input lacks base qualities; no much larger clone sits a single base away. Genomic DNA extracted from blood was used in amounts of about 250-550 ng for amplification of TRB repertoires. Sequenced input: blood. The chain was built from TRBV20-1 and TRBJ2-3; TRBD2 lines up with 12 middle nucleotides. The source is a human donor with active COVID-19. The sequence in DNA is TGCAGTGCTAGAGCGGCTAGCGGGGGGGCCGACACAGATACGCAGTATTTT. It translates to CSARAASGGADTDTQYF.